These 4 T cell receptor beta chains were all obtained from the same sample, sequenced in a study of shared clonotypes between healthy human individuals. Assay used: immunoSEQ multiplex PCR; TCRdb lists only in-frame clones, some missing. The data show hundreds of thousands of clones, approximately 80% seen once. Sequencing was done on a sample of PBMCs. These TCRs come from a woman aged 40 to 55 in good health. Some clones in this sample may be carry-over from other donors' samples.

The J gene is TRBJ2-7, the V gene TRBV29-1; D not resolved. Germline V gene data show CDR1 as SQVTM and CDR2 as ANQGSEA. The CDR3 has 13 residues. V lost 4 bases to trimming and J lost 2 bases, with 12 bases between them. The CDR3 DNA is TGCAGCGTTGTAGTGGGCGGAACCTACGAGCAGTACTTC. It yields the protein CSVVVGGTYEQYF.

CDR3: CASSGTQLREKLFF. The CDR3 DNA is TGTGCCAGCAGTGGCACACAACTAAGAGAAAAACTGTTTTTT. The chain uses TRBV2 and TRBJ1-4, with D hard to call. Germline loops: CDR1 SNHLY, CDR2 FYNNEI. The CDR3 is made up of 14 amino acids. V lost 4 bases, J lost 8 bases, and 14 bases lay in between. The whole variable domain, remainder taken from reference TRBV2 and TRBJ1-4, is EPEVTQTPSHQVTQMGQEVILRCVPISNHLYFYWYRQILGQKVEFLVSFYNNEISEKSEIFDDQFSVERPDGSNFTLKIRSTKLEDSAMYFCASSGTQLREKLFFGSGTQLSVL.

V is TRBV14 and J is TRBJ2-2, with 8 bases lining up with TRBD2. The ends lost 4 bases at V and 4 bases at J; junction bases unmatched: 8. Germline loops: CDR1 SGHDN, CDR2 FVKESK. This CDR3 spans 16 amino acids. As DNA, the CDR3 is TGTGCCAGCAGCCCACACGGGGGGGCTCGCACCGGGGAGCTGTTTTTT. This encodes CASSPHGGARTGELFF.

The chain has TRBV28 and TRBJ2-7, with TRBD1 matching over 8 bases. This CDR3 contains 13 residues. Germline loops: CDR1 MDHEN, CDR2 SYDVKM. The V gene end was trimmed by 6 bases and the J gene end by 4 bases; junction bases not matched to a gene: 5. CDR3 sequence: CASRLRQGYEQYF. The CDR3 region has the DNA TGTGCCAGCAGGCTACGACAGGGGTACGAGCAGTACTTC.